This passage covers 19 T cell receptor beta chains from one sample sequenced in a study of beta chain features in type 1 diabetes. cDNA synthesis used the whole RNA isolate, giving expressed TCRB sequences. The method was immunoSEQ multiplex PCR; TCRdb's version includes in-frame clones alone and lacks a portion of them. The table lists 430,000 or so clones, about an eighth of them singletons, with less than 0.06% in the top ten. Sequencing input: naive CD4+ T cells from blood. The receptors stem from a woman between 18 and 29 years old in good health.

A few counts support this clone. This chain links TRBV7-9 with TRBJ2-3, with no clear D. Trimming took 1 base from V and 6 from J, leaving 14 bases between them. Germline lookup yields CDR1 SEHNR and CDR2 FQNEAQ (reference sequence). The CDR3 consists of 15 residues. The DNA of the CDR3 is TGTGCCAGCAGCTTAGATTTCTGGGTACAGGATACGCAGTATTTT. It translates to CASSLDFWVQDTQYF.

This clone has a handful of counts. In DNA form, the CDR3 reads TGTGCCAGCAGCGTATCTGGGCCACCCCTCCACTTT. Residues: CASSVSGPPLHF. This chain connects TRBV9 to TRBJ1-6; D remains ambiguous. CDR1 and CDR2 from the germline V gene are SGDLS and YYNGEE. This CDR3 spans 12 amino acids. V gave up 1 base and J gave up 11 bases, with 7 bases separating them.

This clone was counted a few times. This chain connects TRBV28 to TRBJ2-7, with 10 bases identical to TRBD1. The V gene's germline CDR1 is MDHEN and CDR2 SYDVKM. The CDR3 has 15 amino acids. Losses at the gene ends were 2 bases for V and 2 bases for J; bases not matched to a gene: 3. CDR3 region: CASSLGGTGAYEQYV. The CDR3, as DNA: TGTGCCAGCAGTTTAGGGGGGACAGGGGCCTACGAGCAGTACGTC.

This clone was recorded a few times. The chain has TRBV7-2 and TRBJ2-2; D perhaps matches TRBD2 (6 bases). With 7 bases removed from V and 5 bases from J, the gap between germline ends came to 11 bases. Germline loops: CDR1 SGHTA, CDR2 FQGNSA. There are 13 residues in the CDR3. The CDR3 loop reads CASTGRDTGELFF. CDR3 DNA: TGTGCCAGCACTGGGCGGGATACCGGGGAGCTGTTTTTT.

The chain carries TRBV2 and TRBJ1-2; D unclear. This CDR3 comprises 13 residues. The V and J ends lost 4 bases and 4 bases respectively, with 10 bases between them. Germline V gene lookup returns CDR1 SNHLY and CDR2 FYNNEI. In DNA, the CDR3 is TGTGCCAGCAGTGTGGCAGAGCCCTATGGCTACACCTTC. This gives the protein CASSVAEPYGYTF.

The sample holds a few counts of this clone. The rearrangement links TRBV1 to TRBJ2-7. TRBV1 counts as a pseudogene. This CDR3 region has 17 residues. The CDR3 loop is CTSSQVGLRGIKYEQYV. The CDR3 DNA reads as TGCACCAGCAGCCAAGTAGGGTTGAGGGGAATAAAGTACGAGCAGTACGTC.

This chain connects TRBV7-8 to TRBJ2-2, with 12 nucleotides matching TRBD2. The germline V gene has CDR1 SGHVS and CDR2 FQNEAQ. The length of the CDR3 is 15 residues. V shed 5 bases and J 6 bases; nucleotides not matched to a gene: 4. The CDR3 nucleotides read TGTGCCAGCAGCGGACGACTAGCGGGGGCCGGGGAGCTGTTTTTT. Translation gives CASSGRLAGAGELFF.

This clone was seen a handful of times. This chain connects TRBV9 to TRBJ2-5; D tentatively reads TRBD1 or TRBD2 (5 bases each). V was clipped by 1 base and J by 3 bases, with 19 bases between them. The germline V gene encodes CDR1 SGDLS and CDR2 YYNGEE. The CDR3 is 17 residues long. The chain's CDR3 is CASSVTSGTRLEETQYF. CDR3 bases: TGTGCCAGCAGCGTAACGTCCGGGACCCGGTTGGAAGAGACCCAGTACTTC.

The chain joins TRBV29-1 to TRBJ2-3, with D maybe TRBD2 (6 bases). The V gene's germline CDR1 is SQVTM and CDR2 ANQGSEA. This CDR3 is 12 amino acids long. Trimming took 3 bases from V and 6 from J, leaving 10 bases between them. Written as DNA, the CDR3 is TGCAGCGTTGATCCGGGGGAGGATACGCAGTATTTT. It specifies CSVDPGEDTQYF.

On this clone: One end of the junction fails to match germline, which may point to a read error. This rearrangement joins TRBV28 to TRBJ2-6; 10 bases align to TRBD1. The CDR3 is made up of 16 amino acids. The germline V gene encodes CDR1 MDHEN and CDR2 SYDVKM. The chain's CDR3 is CASRTTDGTGVNVLTF. The CDR3 DNA follows: TGTGCCAGCAGGACAACCGACGGGACAGGGGTCAACGTCCTGACTTTC.

This clone was detected only a few times. The rearrangement joins TRBV6-6 to TRBJ2-3; D call uncertain. CDR1 is MNHNY, CDR2 SVGAGI, per germline (reference sequence). V was cut by 6 bases and J by 1 base, with 17 bases left in between. There are 16 residues in the CDR3. CDR3 nucleotide sequence: TGTGCCAGCAGCCCACGTAGGGTAGGTGGCACAGATACGCAGTATTTT. It encodes CASSPRRVGGTDTQYF.

This chain uses TRBV19 with TRBJ2-4; 8 bases fit TRBD1. J lost 1 base, V lost 5 bases, and 4 bases had no gene match. CDR3 length equals 15 residues. Germline assignment: CDR1 LNHDA and CDR2 SQIVND (reference sequence). The CDR3 DNA follows: TGTGCCAGTAGTCCCGGACAGGGTGCCAAAAACATTCAGTACTTC. The encoded protein is CASSPGQGAKNIQYF.

This clone was seen more than once but under ten times. The gene calls are TRBV7-9 and TRBJ2-6, with 7 bases aligning to TRBD1. V lost 5 bases and J lost 0; bases outside the gene matches: 7. CDR1 SEHNR and CDR2 FQNEAQ come from the germline V gene (reference sequence). The CDR3 is 17 residues long. CDR3 DNA sequence: TGTGCCAGCAGCCCCGAGACAGGGCGCTCTGGGGCCAACGTCCTGACTTTC. It encodes CASSPETGRSGANVLTF.

This clone was counted between two and nine times. This chain connects TRBV11-1 to TRBJ2-3, with D possibly TRBD2 on 5 matching bases. The CDR3 loop spans 12 amino acids. In germline, CDR1 is SGHAT, CDR2 FQDESV (reference sequence). V was cut by 2 bases and J by 8 bases, with 8 bases left in between. The CDR3 nucleotides read TGTGCCAGCAGCTTACCGGGGAGTACGCAGTATTTT. Amino acid sequence: CASSLPGSTQYF. The full variable domain, its missing parts supplied by reference TRBV11-1 and TRBJ2-3, is EAEVAQSPRYKITEKSQAVAFWCDPISGHATLYWYRQILGQGPELLVQFQDESVVDDSQLPKDRFSAERLKGVDSTLKIQPAELGDSAMYLCASSLPGSTQYFGPGTRLTVL.

The genes are TRBV9 and TRBJ2-2, with 8 bases lining up with TRBD2. Germline V lookup: CDR1 SGDLS, CDR2 YYNGEE. The CDR3 has 16 amino acids. The J segment lost 5 bases and the V segment lost 4 bases, leaving 10 bases of the junction unmatched. As DNA, the CDR3 is TGTGCCAGCAGCCCCACTAGCGGCCTGCGGACCGGGGAGCTGTTTTTT. Translating it yields CASSPTSGLRTGELFF.

This clone was observed a handful of times. Other DNA variants within this sample encode the same CDR3. The V call is TRBV7-2, the J call TRBJ2-7, with 8 nucleotides matching TRBD1. V lost 5 bases and J lost 4; bases outside the gene matches: 1. This CDR3 region has 12 residues. The V gene's germline CDR1 is SGHTA and CDR2 FQGNSA. The CDR3 loop is CASSRTGYEQYV. The DNA of the CDR3 is TGTGCCAGCAGCCGGACAGGGTACGAGCAGTACGTC.

This clone was seen a few times. The J gene is TRBJ2-1, the V gene TRBV20-1; tentative D call: TRBD2 (5 bases). This CDR3 region has 11 residues. Germline CDR1 reads DFQATT; CDR2 reads SNEGSKA (reference sequence). The ends were cut back, 1 base at V and 13 bases at J, with 11 bases in the middle. In nucleotides, the CDR3 is TGCAGTGCTAGAGGACGGCTAGCTCAGTTCTTC. This translates into CSARGRLAQFF.

In this sample, this clone turned up a few times. The chain recombines TRBV25-1 with TRBJ2-5, with D perhaps given as TRBD1 or TRBD2 (5 bases each). This CDR3 region has 16 residues. Per the germline V gene, CDR1 is MGHDK and CDR2 is SYGVNS. Trimming left V 3 bases short and J 7 bases short, with 21 bases between. The CDR3 sequence: CASSDTGDRKTGTQYF. Written as DNA, the CDR3 is TGTGCCAGCAGTGACACCGGGGACCGCAAGACGGGGACCCAGTACTTC.

DNA for the CDR3: TGTGCCAGCAGCCTCCGCCGGGACAGGGTTACAGATACGCAGTATTTT. This gives the protein CASSLRRDRVTDTQYF. The chain is built from TRBV14 and TRBJ2-3; 9 bases are a match to TRBD1. CDR3 length equals 16 residues. V trimming: 4 bases; J trimming: 3 bases; junction bases outside the gene matches: 8. Germline V lookup: CDR1 SGHDN, CDR2 FVKESK. Looking up the rest from reference TRBV14 and TRBJ2-3 gives the full variable domain: EAGVTQFPSHSVIEKGQTVTLRCDPISGHDNLYWYRRVMGKEIKFLLHFVKESKQDESGMPNNRFLAERTGGTYSTLKVQPAELEDSGVYFCASSLRRDRVTDTQYFGPGTRLTVL.